This T cell receptor beta chain is from a study of cytomegalovirus exposure and HLA in healthy donors. General study findings and limits: Some TCR beta chains (roughly 150 of them) were listed as cytomegalovirus-associated. Most TCR sequences were seen very rarely across donors, but some public TCRs occurred in many.

Clones were sequenced by immunoSEQ multiplex PCR, and TCRdb holds only the in-frame ones, with some missing. The sample yields approximately 59,000 clones, 93% seen once. V shed 5 bases and J 5 bases; nucleotides not matched to a gene: 13. The germline V gene has CDR1 SGHTA and CDR2 FQGNSA. The length of the CDR3 is 16 residues. A word on this clone: The antigen is undetermined.

This receptor was taken from a woman between 18 and 29 years old in good health and CMV-seropositive. The genes are TRBV7-2 and TRBJ2-5, with 8 positions matching TRBD2. The sample consisted of PBMCs. CDR3 nucleotide sequence: TGTGCCAGCAGCCCTCAAGCGGGGGACTCCAGGGAGACCCAGTACTTC. It is translated as CASSPQAGDSRETQYF.